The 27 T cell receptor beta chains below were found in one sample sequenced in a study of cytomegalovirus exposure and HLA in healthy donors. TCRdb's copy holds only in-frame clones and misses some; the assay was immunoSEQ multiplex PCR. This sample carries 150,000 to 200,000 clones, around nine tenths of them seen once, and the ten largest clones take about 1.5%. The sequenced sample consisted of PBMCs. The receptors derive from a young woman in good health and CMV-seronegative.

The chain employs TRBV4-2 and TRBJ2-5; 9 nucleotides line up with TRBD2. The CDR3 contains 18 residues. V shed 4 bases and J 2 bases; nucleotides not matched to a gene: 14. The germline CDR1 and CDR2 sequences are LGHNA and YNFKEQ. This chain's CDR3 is CASSPTYRGSGGQETQYF. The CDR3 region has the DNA TGTGCCAGCAGCCCGACCTACCGGGGTAGCGGGGGACAAGAGACCCAGTACTTC.

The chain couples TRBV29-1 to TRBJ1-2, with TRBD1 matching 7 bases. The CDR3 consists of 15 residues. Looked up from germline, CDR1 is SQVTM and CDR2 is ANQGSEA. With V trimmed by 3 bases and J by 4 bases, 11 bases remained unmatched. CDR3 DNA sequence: TGCAGCGTTGATGTGGTGCAGGGGGTGGGCTATGGCTACACCTTC. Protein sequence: CSVDVVQGVGYGYTF.

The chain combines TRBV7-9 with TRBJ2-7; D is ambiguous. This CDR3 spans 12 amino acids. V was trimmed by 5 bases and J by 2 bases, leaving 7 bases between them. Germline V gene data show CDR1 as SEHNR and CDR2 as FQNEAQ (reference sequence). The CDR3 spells CASSSIPYEQYF. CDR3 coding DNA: TGTGCCAGCAGCAGCATCCCCTACGAGCAGTACTTC.

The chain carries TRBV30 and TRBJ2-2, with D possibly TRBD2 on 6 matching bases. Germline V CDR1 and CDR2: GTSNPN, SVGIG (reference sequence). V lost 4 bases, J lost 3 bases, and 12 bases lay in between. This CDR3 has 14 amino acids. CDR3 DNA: TGTGCCTGGAAAGGCAGGGAGGACACCGGGGAGCTGTTTTTT. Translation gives CAWKGREDTGELFF.

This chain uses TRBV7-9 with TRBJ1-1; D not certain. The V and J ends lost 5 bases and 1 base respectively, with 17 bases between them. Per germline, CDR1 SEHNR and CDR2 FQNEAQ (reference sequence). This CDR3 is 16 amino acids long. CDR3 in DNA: TGTGCCAGCAGCACCCCGGCCAACAGTAGGAACACTGAAGCTTTCTTT. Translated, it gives CASSTPANSRNTEAFF.

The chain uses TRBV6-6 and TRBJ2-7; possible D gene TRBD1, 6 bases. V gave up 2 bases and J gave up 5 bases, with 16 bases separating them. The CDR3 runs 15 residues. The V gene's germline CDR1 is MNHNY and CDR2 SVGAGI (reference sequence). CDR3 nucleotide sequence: TGTGCCAGCAGTTACCAGAATACAGGGTCCCACGAGCAGTACTTC. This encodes CASSYQNTGSHEQYF.

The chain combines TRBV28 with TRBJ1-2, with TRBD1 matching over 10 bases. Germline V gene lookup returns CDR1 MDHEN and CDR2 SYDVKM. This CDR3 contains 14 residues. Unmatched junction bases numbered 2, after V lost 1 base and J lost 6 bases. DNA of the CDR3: TGTGCCAGCAGTTTATCCGGGACAGGGGATGGCTACACCTTC. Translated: CASSLSGTGDGYTF.

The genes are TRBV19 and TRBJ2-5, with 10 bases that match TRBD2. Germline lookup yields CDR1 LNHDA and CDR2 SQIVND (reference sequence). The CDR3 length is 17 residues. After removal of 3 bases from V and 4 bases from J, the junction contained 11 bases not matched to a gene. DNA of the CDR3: TGTGCCAGTAGTATTGGATGGAAGCGGGGGGGCCGAGAGACCCAGTACTTC. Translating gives CASSIGWKRGGRETQYF.

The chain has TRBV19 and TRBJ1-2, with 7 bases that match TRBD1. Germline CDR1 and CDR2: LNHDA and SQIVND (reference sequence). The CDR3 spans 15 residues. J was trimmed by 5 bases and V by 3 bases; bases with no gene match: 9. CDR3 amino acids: CASSMGRGPLYGYTF. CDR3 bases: TGTGCCAGTAGTATGGGAAGGGGGCCTTTATATGGCTACACCTTC.

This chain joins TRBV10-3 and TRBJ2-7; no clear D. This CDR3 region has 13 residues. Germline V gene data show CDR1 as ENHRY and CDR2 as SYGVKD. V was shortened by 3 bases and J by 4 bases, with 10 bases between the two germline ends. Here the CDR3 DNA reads TGTGCCATCAGTGATACTGACAAGTACGAGCAGTACTTC. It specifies CAISDTDKYEQYF.

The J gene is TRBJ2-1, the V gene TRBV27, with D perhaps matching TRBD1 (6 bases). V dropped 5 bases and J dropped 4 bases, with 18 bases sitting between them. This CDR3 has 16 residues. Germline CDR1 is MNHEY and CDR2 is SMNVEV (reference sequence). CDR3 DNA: TGTGCCAGCAGTCCTAGGACAGCCTTGGGGTACAATGAGCAGTTCTTC. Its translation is CASSPRTALGYNEQFF.

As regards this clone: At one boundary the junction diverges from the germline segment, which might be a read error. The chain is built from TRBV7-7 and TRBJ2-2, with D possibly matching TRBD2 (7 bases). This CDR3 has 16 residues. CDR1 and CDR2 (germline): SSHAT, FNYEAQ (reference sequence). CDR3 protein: CASSPRGGENTGELFF. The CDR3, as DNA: TGTGCTAGCAGCCCAAGGGGGGGGGAGAACACCGGGGAGCTGTTTTTT.

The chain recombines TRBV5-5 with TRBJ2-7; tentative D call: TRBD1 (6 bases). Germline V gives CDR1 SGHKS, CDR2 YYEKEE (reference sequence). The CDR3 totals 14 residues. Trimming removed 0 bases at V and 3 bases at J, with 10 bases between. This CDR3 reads CASSLGGGDYEQYF. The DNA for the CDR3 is TGTGCCAGCAGCTTGGGAGGGGGAGACTACGAGCAGTACTTC.

The CDR3 bases are TGTGCCAGCAGCTTAGCCCCCAACTTAGGGGATTCAGGGGAAAAACTGTTTTTT. Translated, it gives CASSLAPNLGDSGEKLFF. The rearrangement joins TRBV13 to TRBJ1-4; tentatively, D is TRBD1 (5 bases). The CDR3 sequence is 18 residues long. V gave up 1 base and J gave up 8 bases, with 23 bases separating them. Looked up from germline, CDR1 is PRHDT and CDR2 is FYEKMQ (reference sequence). The full variable domain, its missing parts supplied by reference TRBV13 and TRBJ1-4, is AAGVIQSPRHLIKEKRETATLKCYPIPRHDTVYWYQQGPGQDPQFLISFYEKMQSDKGSIPDRFSAQQFSDYHSELNMSSLELGDSALYFCASSLAPNLGDSGEKLFFGSGTQLSVL.

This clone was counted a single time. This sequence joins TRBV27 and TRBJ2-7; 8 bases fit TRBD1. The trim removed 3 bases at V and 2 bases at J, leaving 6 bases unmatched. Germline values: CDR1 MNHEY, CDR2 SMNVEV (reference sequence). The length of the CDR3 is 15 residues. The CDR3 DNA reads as TGTGCCAGCAGTTTCCGACAGGGGCTACCCTACGAGCAGTACTTC. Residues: CASSFRQGLPYEQYF.

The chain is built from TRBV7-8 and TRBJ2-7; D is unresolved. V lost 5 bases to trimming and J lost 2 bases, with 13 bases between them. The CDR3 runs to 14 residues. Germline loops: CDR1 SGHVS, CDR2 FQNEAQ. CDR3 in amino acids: CASSPDWVPYEQYF. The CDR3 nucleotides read TGTGCCAGCAGCCCAGACTGGGTCCCCTACGAGCAGTACTTC.

DNA for the CDR3: TGCAGCGTTGTAAGTCCGGGACAGGGGGCGCGGGGCGAGCAGTACTTC. Its protein is CSVVSPGQGARGEQYF. This chain uses TRBV29-1 with TRBJ2-7; TRBD1 matches at 12 bases. With V trimmed by 4 bases and J by 6 bases, 13 bases remained unmatched. The CDR3 totals 16 residues. CDR1 and CDR2 from the germline V gene are SQVTM and ANQGSEA.

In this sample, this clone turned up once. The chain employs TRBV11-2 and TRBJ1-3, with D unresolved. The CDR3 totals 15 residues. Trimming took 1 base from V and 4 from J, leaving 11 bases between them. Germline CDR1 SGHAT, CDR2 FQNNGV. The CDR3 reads CASSLGHPYGNTIYF. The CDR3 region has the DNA TGTGCCAGCAGCTTAGGACACCCTTACGGAAACACCATATATTTT.

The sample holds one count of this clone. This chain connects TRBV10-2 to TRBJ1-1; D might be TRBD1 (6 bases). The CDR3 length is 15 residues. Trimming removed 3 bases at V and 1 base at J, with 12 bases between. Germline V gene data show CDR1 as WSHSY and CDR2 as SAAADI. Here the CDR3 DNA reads TGCGCCAGCAGTGACAGGGGCGCGCGGAACACTGAAGCTTTCTTT. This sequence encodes CASSDRGARNTEAFF.

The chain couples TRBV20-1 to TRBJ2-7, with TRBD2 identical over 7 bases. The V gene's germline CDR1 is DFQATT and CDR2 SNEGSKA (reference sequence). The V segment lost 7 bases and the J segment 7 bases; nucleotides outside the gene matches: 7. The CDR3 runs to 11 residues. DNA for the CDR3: TGCAGTGGACAGCGGGGTATGGAGCAGTACTTC. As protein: CSGQRGMEQYF.

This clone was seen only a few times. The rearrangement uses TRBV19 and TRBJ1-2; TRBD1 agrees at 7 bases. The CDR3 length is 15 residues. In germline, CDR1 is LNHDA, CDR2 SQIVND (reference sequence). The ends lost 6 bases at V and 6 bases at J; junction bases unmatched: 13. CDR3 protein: CASRQLGTGVDGYTF. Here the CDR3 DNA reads TGTGCCAGTAGGCAATTAGGCACAGGGGTCGATGGCTACACCTTC.

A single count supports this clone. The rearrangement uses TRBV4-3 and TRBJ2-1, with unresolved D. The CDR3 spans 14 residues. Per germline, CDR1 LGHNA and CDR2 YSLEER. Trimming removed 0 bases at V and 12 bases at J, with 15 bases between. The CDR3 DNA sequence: TGCGCCAGCAGCCAAGAGCACACTGGAGTCGTGCAGTTCTTC. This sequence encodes CASSQEHTGVVQFF.

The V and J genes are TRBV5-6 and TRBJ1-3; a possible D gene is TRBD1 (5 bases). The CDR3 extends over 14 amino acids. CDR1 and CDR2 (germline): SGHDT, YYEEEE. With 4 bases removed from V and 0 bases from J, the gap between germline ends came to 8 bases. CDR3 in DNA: TGTGCCAGCAGCATCCAGGGCTCTGGAAACACCATATATTTT. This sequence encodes CASSIQGSGNTIYF.

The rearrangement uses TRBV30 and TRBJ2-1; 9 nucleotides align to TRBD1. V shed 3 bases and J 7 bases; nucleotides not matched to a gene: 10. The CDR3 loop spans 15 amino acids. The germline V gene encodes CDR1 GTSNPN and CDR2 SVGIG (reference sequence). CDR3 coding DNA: TGTGCCTGGAGCGCACCGGGGACAGGGCGGAATGAGCAGTTCTTC. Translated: CAWSAPGTGRNEQFF.

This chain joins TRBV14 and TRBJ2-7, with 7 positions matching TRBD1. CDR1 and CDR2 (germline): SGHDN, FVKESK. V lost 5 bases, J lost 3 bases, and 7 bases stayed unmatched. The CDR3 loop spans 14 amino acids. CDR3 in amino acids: CASSFGQDGYEQYF. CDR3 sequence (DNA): TGTGCCAGCAGCTTCGGACAGGATGGCTACGAGCAGTACTTC.

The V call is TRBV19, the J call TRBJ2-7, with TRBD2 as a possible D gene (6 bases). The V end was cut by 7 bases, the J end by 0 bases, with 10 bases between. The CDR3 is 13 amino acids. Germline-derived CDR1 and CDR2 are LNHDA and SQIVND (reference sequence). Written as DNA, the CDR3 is TGTGCCAGTAAGGTTAGCGGCTCCTACGAGCAGTACTTC. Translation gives CASKVSGSYEQYF.

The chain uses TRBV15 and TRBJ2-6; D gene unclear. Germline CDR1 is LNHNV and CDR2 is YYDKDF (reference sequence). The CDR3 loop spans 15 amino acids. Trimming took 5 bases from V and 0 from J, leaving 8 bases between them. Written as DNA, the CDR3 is TGTGCCACCAGCCAGGCCCTCTCTGGGGCCAACGTCCTGACTTTC. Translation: CATSQALSGANVLTF.